The 19 T cell receptor beta chains listed next were all sequenced from one sample in a study of T-cell reconstitution after alpha-beta-depleted transplantation in children. Unique molecular identifiers were used to barcode this TCRbeta library. Each CDR3 protein is one row after TCRdb ran MiXCR on the PCR reads. The profile covers tens of thousands of distinct CDR3 sequences, with approximately 18% appearing a single time and 51% taken by the ten largest. The specimen comprised PBMCs, mostly from graft donor cells, sampled 360 days after TCRalphabeta/CD19-depleted stem cell transplant. These receptors originate from a male patient between 2 and 10 years old who had a stem cell transplant for acute lymphoblastic leukemia, so the T cells may come from the graft donor.

This clonotype was seen only a few times. The chain employs TRBV15 and TRBJ2-7, with 7 nucleotides matching TRBD1. V dropped 1 base and J dropped 6; count of bases not matched to a gene: 6. The V gene's germline CDR1 is LNHNV and CDR2 YYDKDF (reference sequence). The CDR3 is 14 residues long. CDR3 sequence: CATSRVKGAREQYF. Written as DNA, the CDR3 is TGTGCCACCAGCAGAGTTAAGGGGGCCCGCGAGCAGTACTTC.

This clonotype was seen a handful of times. This chain links TRBV29-1 with TRBJ2-5, with 7 bases that match TRBD1. Per germline, CDR1 SQVTM and CDR2 ANQGSEA. After removal of 4 bases from V and 3 bases from J, the junction contained 2 bases not matched to a gene. This CDR3 contains 12 residues. The CDR3 DNA reads TGCAGCGTTGGGGACAGAGAAGAGACCCAGTACTTC. Its protein product is CSVGDREETQYF.

This clonotype was counted a few times. The chain couples TRBV29-1 to TRBJ2-7; the D is unclear. The V and J ends lost 0 bases and 4 bases respectively, with 7 bases between them. Looked up from germline, CDR1 is SQVTM and CDR2 is ANQGSEA. This CDR3 spans 12 amino acids. The chain's CDR3 is CSVEEGSYEQYF. As DNA, the CDR3 is TGCAGCGTTGAAGAGGGGTCGTACGAGCAGTACTTC.

This clonotype was recorded a few times. This chain joins TRBV6-1 and TRBJ2-1, with D possibly TRBD2 on 5 matching bases. V was pared by 2 bases and J by 3 bases, with 11 bases between. The germline V gene has CDR1 MNHNS and CDR2 SASEGT. The CDR3 is made up of 15 amino acids. The chain's CDR3 is CASSEWRSFYNEQFF. Here the CDR3 DNA reads TGTGCCAGCAGTGAATGGAGGAGTTTCTACAATGAGCAGTTCTTC.

Only a few counts were recorded for this clonotype. The rearrangement uses TRBV6-5 and TRBJ1-1, with D unclear. V was shortened by 2 bases and J by 6 bases, with 13 bases between the two germline ends. Germline CDR1 and CDR2: MNHEY and SVGAGI. This CDR3 comprises 14 residues. CDR3 in DNA: TGTGCCAGCAGTTACCGGGCTGGAATCGCTGAAGCTTTCTTT. This translates into CASSYRAGIAEAFF.

In this sample, this clonotype turned up many times. The chain joins TRBV12-3 or TRBV12-4 to TRBJ2-7, with 11 bases identical to TRBD2. Losses at the gene ends were 6 bases for V and 5 bases for J; bases not matched to a gene: 9. The CDR3 spans 15 residues. The CDR3 region has the DNA TGTGCCAGCAGCCGGACTACTAGCGGGAGAGACGAGCAGTACTTC. This translates into CASSRTTSGRDEQYF.

The chain couples TRBV6-5 to TRBJ1-6; 9 positions match TRBD1. J gave up 8 bases and V 0 bases, and 5 bases lay outside the gene matches. Germline CDR1 is MNHEY and CDR2 is SVGAGI. There are 16 residues in the CDR3. The CDR3 is CASSYSRTGVYSPLHF. The DNA of the CDR3 is TGTGCCAGCAGTTACTCGAGGACAGGGGTTTATTCACCCCTCCACTTT.

In DNA, the CDR3 is TGTGCCAGCAGCTTACGGAGGGAGATCCTATCCTCCTACGAGCAGTACTTC. This sequence encodes CASSLRREILSSYEQYF. V usage is TRBV11-1 and J usage is TRBJ2-7; D possibly corresponds to TRBD2 (6 bases). CDR3 length: 17 residues. The germline gives CDR1 SGHAT, CDR2 FQDESV (reference sequence). The V gene lost 2 bases and the J gene lost 0 bases, with 17 bases spanning the gap. Using reference TRBV11-1 and TRBJ2-7 for the parts outside the CDR3, the full variable domain is EAEVAQSPRYKITEKSQAVAFWCDPISGHATLYWYRQILGQGPELLVQFQDESVVDDSQLPKDRFSAERLKGVDSTLKIQPAELGDSAMYLCASSLRREILSSYEQYFGPGTRLTVT.

The DNA of the CDR3 is TGTGCCAGCAGTGAAGACAGGGTTTCCTACGAGCAGTACTTC. Its translation is CASSEDRVSYEQYF. The chain combines TRBV2 with TRBJ2-7; a possible D gene is TRBD1 (6 bases). This CDR3 is 14 amino acids long. V lost 1 base to trimming and J lost 1 base, with 8 bases between them. From germline, CDR1 is SNHLY and CDR2 FYNNEI.

The V call is TRBV2, the J call TRBJ1-2; D remains unclear. The V gene lost 1 base and the J gene lost 7 bases, with 7 bases spanning the gap. Germline V gene sequence: CDR1 SNHLY, CDR2 FYNNEI. This CDR3 spans 12 amino acids. The CDR3 reads CASSEGPFGYTF. The CDR3 nucleotides are TGTGCCAGCAGTGAAGGCCCATTTGGCTACACCTTC. The full variable domain, its missing parts supplied by reference TRBV2 and TRBJ1-2, is EPEVTQTPSHQVTQMGQEVILRCVPISNHLYFYWYRQILGQKVEFLVSFYNNEISEKSEIFDDQFSVERPDGSNFTLKIRSTKLEDSAMYFCASSEGPFGYTFGSGTRLTVV.

The chain is built from TRBV12-3 or TRBV12-4 and TRBJ1-1; unclear D gene. The CDR3 extends over 16 amino acids. V gave up 7 bases and J gave up 1 base, with 19 bases separating them. The CDR3 DNA sequence: TGTGCCAGCACCGTTCTTCTAGGGCTCTGGAACACTGAAGCTTTCTTT. This gives the protein CASTVLLGLWNTEAFF.

This clonotype has a count of ten or more. The genes are TRBV7-6 and TRBJ1-3; 7 bases fit TRBD1. The CDR3 is 16 amino acids. V dropped 4 bases and J dropped 1; count of bases not matched to a gene: 7. From germline, CDR1 is SGHVS and CDR2 FNYEAQ. The CDR3 protein is CASSSGTASSGNTIYF. In DNA form, the CDR3 reads TGTGCCAGCAGCTCCGGGACAGCGAGTTCTGGAAACACCATATATTTT.

This clonotype was counted between two and nine times. The chain joins TRBV4-2 to TRBJ2-3; 8 bases fit TRBD2. V trimming: 0 bases; J trimming: 0 bases; junction bases outside the gene matches: 11. CDR1 is LGHNA, CDR2 YNFKEQ, per germline. There are 19 residues in the CDR3. CDR3 in DNA: TGTGCCAGCAGCCAAGAGGGTGGACTAGCCCTGGCCAGCACAGATACGCAGTATTTT. This sequence encodes CASSQEGGLALASTDTQYF.

This clonotype was seen more than once but under ten times. The chain is built from TRBV6-1 and TRBJ2-1, with D possibly TRBD1 on 6 matching bases. CDR1 MNHNS and CDR2 SASEGT come from the germline V gene. Trimming shortened V by 1 base and J by 9 bases, and 19 bases separated the two germline ends. CDR3 size: 16 residues. The CDR3 DNA follows: TGTGCCAGCAGTGAAGGCTGGACAGCCCAGGTGTGTGAGCAGTTCTTC. Protein sequence: CASSEGWTAQVCEQFF.

This chain connects TRBV5-1 to TRBJ2-2; 9 nucleotides agree with TRBD1. Per the germline V gene, CDR1 is SGHRS and CDR2 is YFSETQ. V shed 0 bases, J shed 1 base, and the junction held 16 bases outside the gene matches. The CDR3 spans 21 residues. The CDR3 protein is CASSLADGGTGSVQNTGELFF. CDR3 DNA sequence: TGCGCCAGCAGCTTGGCCGACGGGGGGACAGGGTCGGTCCAGAACACCGGGGAGCTGTTTTTT.

This clonotype has more than one count but fewer than ten. The V call is TRBV29-1, the J call TRBJ2-4, with a weak D call TRBD2 (5 bases). Per the germline V gene, CDR1 is SQVTM and CDR2 is ANQGSEA. The CDR3 has 15 amino acids. The germline V and J ends were trimmed by 2 bases and 3 bases, with 14 bases remaining between them. Here the CDR3 DNA reads TGCAGCGTTGAAAGGTTTGGACTTTACAAAAACATTCAGTACTTC. It encodes CSVERFGLYKNIQYF.

This clonotype came up a few times. The chain joins TRBV6-6 to TRBJ2-7; perhaps TRBD2 as D (5 bases). In germline, CDR1 is MNHNY, CDR2 SVGAGI (reference sequence). Trimming removed 0 bases at V and 4 bases at J, with 7 bases between. The length of the CDR3 is 13 residues. CDR3 bases: TGTGCCAGCAGTTACTCGGGAGTGTACGAGCAGTACTTC. The encoded protein is CASSYSGVYEQYF.

This clonotype has only a few counts. This rearrangement joins TRBV20-1 to TRBJ2-1, with TRBD2 identical over 8 bases. The CDR3 has 15 residues. The germline V gene encodes CDR1 DFQATT and CDR2 SNEGSKA (reference sequence). V lost 3 bases to trimming and J lost 4 bases; unmatched junction nucleotides: 8. CDR3 residues: CSASKAGVRYNEQFF. As DNA, the CDR3 is TGCAGTGCTAGTAAAGCGGGAGTTCGGTACAATGAGCAGTTCTTC.

The chain recombines TRBV9 with TRBJ2-7; D may be TRBD1 or TRBD2 (6 bases each). V gave up 3 bases and J gave up 8 bases, with 18 bases separating them. This CDR3 spans 14 amino acids. The germline V gene encodes CDR1 SGDLS and CDR2 YYNGEE. CDR3 loop: CASSANRGRWKQYF. The CDR3 nucleotides are TGTGCCAGCAGCGCTAACCGGGGGCGGTGGAAGCAGTACTTC.